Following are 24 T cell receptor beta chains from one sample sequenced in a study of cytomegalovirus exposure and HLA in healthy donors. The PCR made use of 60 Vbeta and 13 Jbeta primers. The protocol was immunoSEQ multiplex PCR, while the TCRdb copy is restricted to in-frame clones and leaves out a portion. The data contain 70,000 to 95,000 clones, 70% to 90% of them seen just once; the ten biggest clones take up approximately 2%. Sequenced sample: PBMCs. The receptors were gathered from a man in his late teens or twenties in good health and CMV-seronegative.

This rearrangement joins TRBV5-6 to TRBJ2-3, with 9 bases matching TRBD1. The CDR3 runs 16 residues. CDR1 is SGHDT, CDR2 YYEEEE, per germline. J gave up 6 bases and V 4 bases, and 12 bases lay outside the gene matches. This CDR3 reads CASSPYRDRAPDTQYF. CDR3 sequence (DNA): TGTGCCAGCAGCCCATACCGGGACAGGGCGCCCGATACGCAGTATTTT.

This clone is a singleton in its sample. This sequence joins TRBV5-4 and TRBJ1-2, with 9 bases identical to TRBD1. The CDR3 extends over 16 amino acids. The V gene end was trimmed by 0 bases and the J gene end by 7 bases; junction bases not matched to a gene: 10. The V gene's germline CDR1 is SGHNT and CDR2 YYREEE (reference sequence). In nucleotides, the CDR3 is TGTGCCAGCAGCTTGGCCGCGGGACAGGGTGCTACTGGCTACACCTTC. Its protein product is CASSLAAGQGATGYTF.

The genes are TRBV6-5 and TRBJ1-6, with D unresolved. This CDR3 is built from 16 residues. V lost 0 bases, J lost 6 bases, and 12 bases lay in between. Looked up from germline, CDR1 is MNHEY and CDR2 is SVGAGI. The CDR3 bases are TGTGCCAGCAGTTACTCACCGGGAGTGGGTAATTCACCCCTCCACTTT. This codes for CASSYSPGVGNSPLHF.

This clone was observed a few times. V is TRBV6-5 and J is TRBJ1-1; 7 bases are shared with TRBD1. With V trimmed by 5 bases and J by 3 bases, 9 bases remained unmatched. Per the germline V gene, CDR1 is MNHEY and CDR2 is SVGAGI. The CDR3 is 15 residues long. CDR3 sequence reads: CASSRLDRRHTEAFF. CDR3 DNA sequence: TGTGCCAGCAGTCGTCTGGACAGGCGTCACACTGAAGCTTTCTTT.

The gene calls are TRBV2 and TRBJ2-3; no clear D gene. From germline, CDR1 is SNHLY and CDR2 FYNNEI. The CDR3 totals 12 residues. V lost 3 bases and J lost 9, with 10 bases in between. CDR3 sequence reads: CASSEDRLTQYF. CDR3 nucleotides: TGTGCCAGCAGTGAGGATCGACTGACGCAGTATTTT.

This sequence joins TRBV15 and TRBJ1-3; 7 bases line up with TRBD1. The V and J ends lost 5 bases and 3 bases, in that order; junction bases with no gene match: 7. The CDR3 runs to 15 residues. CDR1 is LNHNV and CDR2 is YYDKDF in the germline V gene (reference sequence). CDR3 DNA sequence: TGTGCCACCAGCGCCATACAGGGGATTGGAAACACCATATATTTT. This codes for CATSAIQGIGNTIYF. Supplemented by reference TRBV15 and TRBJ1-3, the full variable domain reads DAMVIQNPRYQVTQFGKPVTLSCSQTLNHNVMYWYQQKSSQAPKLLFHYYDKDFNNEADTPDNFQSRRPNTSFCFLDIRSPGLGDTAMYLCATSAIQGIGNTIYFGEGSWLTVV.

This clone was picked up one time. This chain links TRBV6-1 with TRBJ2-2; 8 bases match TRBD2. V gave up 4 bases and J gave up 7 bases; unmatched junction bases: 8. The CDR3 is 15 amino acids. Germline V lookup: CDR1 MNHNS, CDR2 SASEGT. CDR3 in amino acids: CASSASAGGHGELFF. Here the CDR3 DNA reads TGTGCCAGCAGTGCTTCGGCGGGGGGACACGGGGAGCTGTTTTTT.

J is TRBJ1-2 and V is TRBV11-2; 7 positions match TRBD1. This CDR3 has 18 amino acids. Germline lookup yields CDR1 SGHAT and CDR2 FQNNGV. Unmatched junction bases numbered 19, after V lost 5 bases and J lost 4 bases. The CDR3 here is CASSQSLGGQVGGYGYTF. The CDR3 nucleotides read TGTGCCAGCAGCCAGAGCTTAGGAGGACAGGTTGGAGGCTATGGCTACACCTTC.

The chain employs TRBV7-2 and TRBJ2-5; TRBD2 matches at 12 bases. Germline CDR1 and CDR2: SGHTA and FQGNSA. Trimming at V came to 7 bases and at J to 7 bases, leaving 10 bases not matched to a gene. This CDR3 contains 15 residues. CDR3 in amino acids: CASTAGTSGSGTQYF. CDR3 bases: TGTGCCAGCACAGCCGGGACTAGCGGGTCAGGGACCCAGTACTTC. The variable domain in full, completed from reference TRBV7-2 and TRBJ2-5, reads GAGVSQSPSNKVTEKGKDVELRCDPISGHTALYWYRQSLGQGLEFLIYFQGNSAPDKSGLPSDRFSAERTGGSVSTLTIQRTQQEDSAVYLCASTAGTSGSGTQYFGPGTRLLVL.

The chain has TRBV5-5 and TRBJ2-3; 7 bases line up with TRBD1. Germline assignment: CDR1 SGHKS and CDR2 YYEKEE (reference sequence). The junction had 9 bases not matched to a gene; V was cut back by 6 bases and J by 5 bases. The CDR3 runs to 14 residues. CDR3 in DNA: TGTGCCAGCAAACTCGACAGGGCCGGAGATACGCAGTATTTT. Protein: CASKLDRAGDTQYF.

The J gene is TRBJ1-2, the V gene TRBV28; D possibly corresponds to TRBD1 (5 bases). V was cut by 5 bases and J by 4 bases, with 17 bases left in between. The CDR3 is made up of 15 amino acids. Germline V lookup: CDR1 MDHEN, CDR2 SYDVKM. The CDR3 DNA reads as TGTGCCAGCAGTCGCGAACTTGACAGTTCCTATGGCTACACCTTC. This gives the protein CASSRELDSSYGYTF.

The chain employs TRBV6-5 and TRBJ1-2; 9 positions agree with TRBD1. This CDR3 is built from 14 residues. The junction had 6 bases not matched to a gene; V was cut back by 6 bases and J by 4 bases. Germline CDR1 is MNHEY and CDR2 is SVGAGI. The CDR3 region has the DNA TGTGCCAGCAGGCGGGGACAGGGAATCTATGGCTACACCTTC. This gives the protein CASRRGQGIYGYTF.

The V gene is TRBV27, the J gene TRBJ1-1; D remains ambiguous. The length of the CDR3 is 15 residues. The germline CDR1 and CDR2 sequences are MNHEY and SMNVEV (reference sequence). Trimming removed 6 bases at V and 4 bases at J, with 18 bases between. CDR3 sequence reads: CASSPVYSSVTEAFF. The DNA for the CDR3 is TGTGCCAGCAGCCCTGTATACAGTTCAGTCACTGAAGCTTTCTTT.

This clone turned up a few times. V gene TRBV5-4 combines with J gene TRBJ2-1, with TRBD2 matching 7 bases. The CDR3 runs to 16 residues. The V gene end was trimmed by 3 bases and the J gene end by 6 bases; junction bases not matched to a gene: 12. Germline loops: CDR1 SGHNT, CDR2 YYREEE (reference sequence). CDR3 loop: CASSSAVGGYSNEQFF. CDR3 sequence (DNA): TGTGCCAGCAGCTCCGCGGTGGGGGGGTATAGCAATGAGCAGTTCTTC. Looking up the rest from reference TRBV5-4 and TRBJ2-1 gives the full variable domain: ETGVTQSPTHLIKTRGQQVTLRCSSQSGHNTVSWYQQALGQGPQFIFQYYREEENGRGNFPPRFSGLQFPNYSSELNVNALELDDSALYLCASSSAVGGYSNEQFFGPGTRLTVL.

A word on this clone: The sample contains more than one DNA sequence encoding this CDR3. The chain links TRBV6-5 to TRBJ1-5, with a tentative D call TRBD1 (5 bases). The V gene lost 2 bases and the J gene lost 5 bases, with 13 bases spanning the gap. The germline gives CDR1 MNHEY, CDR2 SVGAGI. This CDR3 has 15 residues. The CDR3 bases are TGTGCCAGCAGTTACGATTGGGGGGAGGATCAGCCCCAGCATTTT. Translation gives CASSYDWGEDQPQHF.

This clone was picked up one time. The CDR3 loop is CASSPTGFSYEQYF. CDR3 sequence (DNA): TGTGCCAGCAGCCCGACAGGGTTCTCCTACGAGCAGTACTTC. This sequence joins TRBV21-1 and TRBJ2-7; the D call TRBD1 from the table was never checked on the DNA. TRBV21-1 is a recognized pseudogene. The CDR3 covers 14 residues.

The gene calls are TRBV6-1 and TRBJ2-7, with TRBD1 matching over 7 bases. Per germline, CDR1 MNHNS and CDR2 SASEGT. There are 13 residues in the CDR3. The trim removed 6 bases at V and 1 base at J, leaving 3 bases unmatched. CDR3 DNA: TGTGCCAGCAGCGGGACAGCGTCCTACGAGCAGTACTTC. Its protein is CASSGTASYEQYF.

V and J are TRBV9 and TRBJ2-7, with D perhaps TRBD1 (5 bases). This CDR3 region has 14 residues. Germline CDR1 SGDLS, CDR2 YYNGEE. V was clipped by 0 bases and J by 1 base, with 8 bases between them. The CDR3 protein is CASSVVPGSYEQYF. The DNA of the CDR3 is TGTGCCAGCAGCGTAGTCCCAGGGTCCTACGAGCAGTACTTC.

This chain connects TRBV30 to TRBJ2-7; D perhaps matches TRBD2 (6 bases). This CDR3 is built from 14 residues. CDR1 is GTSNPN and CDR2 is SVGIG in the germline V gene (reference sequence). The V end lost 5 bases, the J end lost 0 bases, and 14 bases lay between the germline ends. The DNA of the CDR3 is TGTGCCTGGCGGGACTCTCGCCGCTCCTACGAGCAGTACTTC. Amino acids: CAWRDSRRSYEQYF.

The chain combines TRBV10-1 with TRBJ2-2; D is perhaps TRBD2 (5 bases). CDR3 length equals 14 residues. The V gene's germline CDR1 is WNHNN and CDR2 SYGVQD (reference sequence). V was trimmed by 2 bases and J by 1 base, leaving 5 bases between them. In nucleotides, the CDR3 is TGCGCCAGCAGTGAGCGGGGGAACACCGGGGAGCTGTTTTTT. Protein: CASSERGNTGELFF.

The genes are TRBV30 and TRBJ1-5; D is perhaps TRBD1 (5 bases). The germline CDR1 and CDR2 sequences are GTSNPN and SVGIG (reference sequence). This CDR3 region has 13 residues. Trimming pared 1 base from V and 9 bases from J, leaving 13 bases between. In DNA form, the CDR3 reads TGTGCCTGGAGTGGCCCTGTGGGGGGGCCCCAGCATTTT. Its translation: CAWSGPVGGPQHF.

CDR3 amino acids: CASTPEGDGANVLTF. DNA for the CDR3: TGTGCCAGTACCCCTGAGGGGGACGGGGCCAACGTCCTGACTTTC. The chain is built from TRBV19 and TRBJ2-6, with D possibly matching TRBD1 (6 bases). V was cut by 7 bases and J by 4 bases, with 14 bases left in between. Germline V gene lookup returns CDR1 LNHDA and CDR2 SQIVND (reference sequence). The CDR3 contains 15 residues. Using reference TRBV19 and TRBJ2-6 for the parts outside the CDR3, the full variable domain is DGGITQSPKYLFRKEGQNVTLSCEQNLNHDAMYWYRQDPGQGLRLIYYSQIVNDFQKGDIAEGYSVSREKKESFPLTVTSAQKNPTAFYLCASTPEGDGANVLTFGAGSRLTVL.

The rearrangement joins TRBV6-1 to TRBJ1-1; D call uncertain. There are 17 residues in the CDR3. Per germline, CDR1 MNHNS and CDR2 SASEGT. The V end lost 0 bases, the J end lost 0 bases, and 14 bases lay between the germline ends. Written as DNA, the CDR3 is TGTGCCAGCAGTGAAGCGGAGGCTCCTAGCTTGAACACTGAAGCTTTCTTT. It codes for CASSEAEAPSLNTEAFF.

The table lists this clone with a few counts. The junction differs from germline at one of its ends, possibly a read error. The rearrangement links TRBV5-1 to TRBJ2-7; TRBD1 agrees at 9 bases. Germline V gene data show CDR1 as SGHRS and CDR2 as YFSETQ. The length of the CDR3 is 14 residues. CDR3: CASSLGQGREKQYF. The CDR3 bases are TGCGCCAGCAGTTTGGGACAGGGAAGGGAAAAGCAGTACTTC.